Below, 23 T cell receptor beta chains from the same sample are listed, as sequenced in a study of regulatory T cells in long-lasting Graves disease. Time point described: persistent/refractory GD, antithyroid drugs over 5 years with positive TRAb. Isolated PBMC RNA provided the starting material for the TCR library. Arm-PCR of CDR3 regions and iRepertoire HTBI primers were the basis on which TCR beta libraries were built. TCRdb processed the multiplex PCR reads anew with MiXCR; each CDR3 protein has one entry. Among 300,000 to 500,000 distinct CDR3 sequences listed, 20% to 25% were seen once. This specimen consisted of peripheral blood mononuclear cells (PBMCs), obtained when the disease was refractory, from a patient treated with antithyroid drugs. The origin of the receptors is a female donor with Graves disease.

This clonotype was counted between two and nine times. The rearrangement uses TRBV3-1 and TRBJ2-2; 9 nucleotides match TRBD1. The germline V gene encodes CDR1 LGHDT and CDR2 YNNKEL (reference sequence). The CDR3 consists of 18 residues. The V segment lost 4 bases and the J segment 4 bases; nucleotides outside the gene matches: 13. Written as DNA, the CDR3 is TGTGCCAGCAGCCCCGGGGACAGGGACGCTTGGGCCACCGGGGAGCTGTTTTTT. Its protein product is CASSPGDRDAWATGELFF.

This clonotype was recorded at least ten times. The chain recombines TRBV27 with TRBJ1-1; 11 nucleotides agree with TRBD1. Germline lookup yields CDR1 MNHEY and CDR2 SMNVEV (reference sequence). Unmatched junction bases numbered 2, after V lost 1 base and J lost 7 bases. This CDR3 is 14 amino acids long. The CDR3: CASSLLGQGGEAFF. DNA of the CDR3: TGTGCCAGCAGTTTATTGGGACAGGGGGGTGAAGCTTTCTTT.

Remarks on this clonotype: This is likely an artifact of a read error, given a far larger clone one base away. This CDR3 reads CASSYVAGSGNYGYTF. The DNA for the CDR3 is TGTGCCAGCAGTTACGTGGCGGGGTCCGGCAACTATGGCTACACCTTC. This chain joins TRBV6-4 and TRBJ1-2; D remains ambiguous. Per germline, CDR1 MRHNA and CDR2 SNTAGT. The CDR3 sequence is 16 residues long. Deletions cut 5 bases from V and 2 bases from J, with 18 bases between.

There are many counts of this clonotype. The chain links TRBV7-2 to TRBJ1-2, with D possibly matching TRBD1 (6 bases). Germline loops: CDR1 SGHTA, CDR2 FQGNSA. Trimming cost V 5 bases and J 3 bases, with 19 bases left between them. The CDR3 is made up of 16 amino acids. The CDR3 region is CASSLLIGGTDYGYTF. CDR3 in DNA: TGTGCCAGCAGCCTCCTTATCGGGGGCACGGACTATGGCTACACCTTC.

This clonotype occurred many times. This CDR3 is CSARLELSYEQYF. The DNA for the CDR3 is TGCAGTGCTAGACTAGAGCTCTCCTACGAGCAGTACTTC. This chain links TRBV20-1 with TRBJ2-7; D is undetermined. The germline gives CDR1 DFQATT, CDR2 SNEGSKA (reference sequence). This CDR3 has 13 amino acids. Trimming took off 2 bases at V and 0 bases at J, with 8 bases between the two ends.

V and J are TRBV5-5 and TRBJ1-1; a weak D match, TRBD1 (5 bases). Germline assignment: CDR1 SGHKS and CDR2 YYEKEE (reference sequence). Trimming removed 1 base at V and 0 bases at J, with 19 bases between. This CDR3 comprises 18 residues. The CDR3 DNA sequence: TGTGCCAGCAGCTTGAGATATCAGGGCAGAAACATGAACACTGAAGCTTTCTTT. Its protein is CASSLRYQGRNMNTEAFF.

The chain has TRBV4-3 and TRBJ1-3; perhaps TRBD1 as D (5 bases). The CDR3 runs to 18 residues. Trimming left V 0 bases short and J 7 bases short, with 22 bases between. Germline assignment: CDR1 LGHNA and CDR2 YSLEER. The CDR3 coding sequence is TGCGCCAGCAGCCAAGACCCTCCCATGGCCGGGCAGGGCAACACCATATATTTT. Residues: CASSQDPPMAGQGNTIYF.

The sample holds a few counts of this clonotype. The J gene is TRBJ2-2, the V gene TRBV5-1; D unclear. Trimming removed 0 bases from V and 1 base from J, with 7 bases in between. In germline, CDR1 is SGHRS, CDR2 YFSETQ. The CDR3 runs 15 residues. The CDR3 is CASSLVAENTGELFF. In DNA, the CDR3 is TGCGCCAGCAGCTTGGTGGCAGAGAACACCGGGGAGCTGTTTTTT.

This clonotype was observed at least ten times. This sequence joins TRBV2 and TRBJ2-2; 8 bases align to TRBD1. The V segment lost 7 bases and the J segment 1 base; nucleotides outside the gene matches: 2. Germline-derived CDR1 and CDR2 are SNHLY and FYNNEI. CDR3 size: 14 residues. The CDR3 nucleotides read TGTGCCAGCACTGGACAGGGGAACACCGGGGAGCTGTTTTTT. Protein product: CASTGQGNTGELFF.

This clonotype was seen a few times. The chain links TRBV11-2 to TRBJ1-5, with TRBD1 as a possible D gene (5 bases). V was clipped by 4 bases and J by 3 bases, with 13 bases between them. CDR1 is SGHAT and CDR2 is FQNNGV in the germline V gene. The CDR3 totals 15 residues. The CDR3 reads CASSSSSGFNQPQHF. The DNA for the CDR3 is TGTGCCAGCAGCTCCTCCTCAGGGTTCAATCAGCCCCAGCATTTT.

This clonotype was recorded many times. The chain links TRBV30 to TRBJ1-2; 8 nucleotides agree with TRBD1. Trimming took 2 bases from V and 7 from J; bases not matched to a gene: 6. CDR1 is GTSNPN and CDR2 is SVGIG in the germline V gene (reference sequence). The CDR3 is 13 residues long. In nucleotides, the CDR3 is TGTGCCTGGAGTCCAGGACAGGGCTCTGGCTACACCTTC. This sequence encodes CAWSPGQGSGYTF.

The rearrangement links TRBV3-1 to TRBJ1-4; D not resolved. The V gene's germline CDR1 is LGHDT and CDR2 YNNKEL (reference sequence). The CDR3 has 14 residues. V gave up 0 bases and J gave up 7 bases, with 9 bases separating them. CDR3 nucleotides: TGTGCCAGCAGCCAAGAAAACAGAGTTGAAAAACTGTTTTTT. As protein: CASSQENRVEKLFF. The full variable domain, its missing parts supplied by reference TRBV3-1 and TRBJ1-4, is DTAVSQTPKYLVTQMGNDKSIKCEQNLGHDTMYWYKQDSKKFLKIMFSYNNKELIINETVPNRFSPKSPDKAHLNLHINSLELGDSAVYFCASSQENRVEKLFFGSGTQLSVL.

This chain links TRBV4-1 with TRBJ1-2, with 8 bases fitting TRBD1. This CDR3 region has 15 residues. Germline CDR1 and CDR2: MGHRA and YSYEKL. V trimming: 2 bases; J trimming: 2 bases; junction bases outside the gene matches: 4. The CDR3 region has the DNA TGCGCCAGCAGCCAACCCAGGACAGGGAACTATGGCTACACCTTC. Translated, it gives CASSQPRTGNYGYTF.

This chain connects TRBV6-2 or TRBV6-3 to TRBJ2-7; no clear D gene. Trimming left V 8 bases short and J 5 bases short, with 10 bases between. Germline V gene lookup returns CDR1 MNHEY and CDR2 SVGEGT. The CDR3 runs to 11 residues. CDR3 residues: CASQGGDEQYF. DNA for the CDR3: TGTGCCAGCCAAGGTGGCGACGAGCAGTACTTC.

This clonotype occurred a few times. The genes are TRBV29-1 and TRBJ2-2; TRBD2 matches 9 bases. The CDR3 has 16 amino acids. The germline V gene encodes CDR1 SQVTM and CDR2 ANQGSEA. The ends lost 6 bases at V and 0 bases at J; junction bases unmatched: 8. The DNA of the CDR3 is TGCAGCGTCTTAAAGACTAGCGGACCGAACACCGGGGAGCTGTTTTTT. This sequence encodes CSVLKTSGPNTGELFF.

This clonotype was seen more than once but under ten times. The chain carries TRBV27 and TRBJ2-3; D gene ambiguous. V was trimmed by 7 bases and J by 0 bases, leaving 8 bases between them. Germline loops: CDR1 MNHEY, CDR2 SMNVEV (reference sequence). CDR3 length: 13 amino acids. In DNA, the CDR3 is TGTGCCAGCAAAGCGCTGAGCACAGATACGCAGTATTTT. It specifies CASKALSTDTQYF.

This clonotype was seen repeatedly, ten times or more. This rearrangement joins TRBV29-1 to TRBJ2-5, with D tentatively TRBD2 (6 bases). The V gene's germline CDR1 is SQVTM and CDR2 ANQGSEA. Deletions cut 6 bases from V and 2 bases from J, with 16 bases between. The CDR3 runs to 14 residues. For the CDR3, the DNA is TGCAGCGTCACCCCGGGGGAGTTGCAAGAGACCCAGTACTTC. This sequence encodes CSVTPGELQETQYF.

This clonotype has a count of ten or more. The rearrangement uses TRBV20-1 and TRBJ2-5; tentatively, D is TRBD2 (5 bases). The CDR3 has 14 amino acids. CDR1 is DFQATT and CDR2 is SNEGSKA in the germline V gene (reference sequence). V shed 3 bases and J shed 1 base, with 12 bases lying between them. Here the CDR3 reads CSASWVEGQETQYF. The CDR3 nucleotides are TGCAGTGCTAGCTGGGTAGAGGGCCAAGAGACCCAGTACTTC.

This chain joins TRBV4-1 and TRBJ2-5; D ambiguous. The CDR3 spans 15 residues. CDR1 is MGHRA, CDR2 YSYEKL, per germline. Trimming left V 0 bases short and J 1 base short, with 9 bases between. CDR3 protein: CASSQEGSPQETQYF. DNA of the CDR3: TGCGCCAGCAGCCAAGAAGGCAGCCCCCAAGAGACCCAGTACTTC.

Many counts were recorded for this clonotype. The chain employs TRBV11-2 and TRBJ1-2; weak D call: TRBD1 (6 bases). CDR1 is SGHAT and CDR2 is FQNNGV in the germline V gene. The CDR3 contains 16 residues. With 5 bases removed from V and 4 bases from J, the gap between germline ends came to 20 bases. The CDR3 bases are TGTGCCAGCAGCCCAAGAAGACAAGCCAGGGGCTATGGCTACACCTTC. It yields the protein CASSPRRQARGYGYTF.

In this sample, this clonotype turned up a few times. The CDR3 spells CAWSPGTANTGELFF. The CDR3 coding sequence is TGTGCCTGGAGTCCCGGGACAGCGAACACCGGGGAGCTGTTTTTT. V usage is TRBV30 and J usage is TRBJ2-2; 7 positions agree with TRBD1. The CDR3 is 15 amino acids. V dropped 2 bases and J dropped 0; count of bases not matched to a gene: 3. The germline gives CDR1 GTSNPN, CDR2 SVGIG (reference sequence).

Only a few counts were recorded for this clonotype. This chain uses TRBV14 with TRBJ1-1, with D possibly being TRBD1 (5 bases). Germline V gives CDR1 SGHDN, CDR2 FVKESK. Trimming left V 2 bases short and J 4 bases short, with 14 bases between. The CDR3 contains 15 residues. The CDR3 loop reads CASSQPPGVGTEAFF. The CDR3 nucleotides are TGTGCCAGCAGCCAACCCCCGGGGGTAGGCACTGAAGCTTTCTTT.

This clonotype was seen a few times. The chain links TRBV5-1 to TRBJ2-5; tentatively, D is TRBD1 (5 bases). Germline CDR1 SGHRS, CDR2 YFSETQ. The CDR3 loop spans 15 amino acids. V lost 0 bases and J 0 bases, leaving 9 bases between the germline ends. The chain's CDR3 is CASSLAIRDQETQYF. CDR3 sequence (DNA): TGCGCCAGCAGCTTGGCCATCAGGGACCAAGAGACCCAGTACTTC.